This T cell receptor beta chain comes out of a study of T-cell reconstitution after alpha-beta-depleted transplantation in children. In germline, CDR1 is SGHNT, CDR2 YYREEE (reference sequence). This CDR3 is 15 amino acids long. Trimming shortened V by 3 bases and J by 5 bases, and 17 bases separated the two germline ends. Preparation of the TCRbeta library was carried out with unique molecular identifiers. MiXCR was run by TCRdb on the PCR reads, yielding one entry per CDR3 protein. The repertoire holds roughly 500,000 distinct CDR3 sequences, roughly 18% seen once, with approximately 3% in the top ten. This clonotype was observed a few times.

The TCR was taken from a human donor who donated a stem cell graft to a child with acute lymphoblastic leukemia. The starting material was PBMCs from the stem cell graft donor, obtained from the stem cell graft. The chain has TRBV5-4 and TRBJ1-1, with D perhaps TRBD1 (6 bases). This CDR3 reads CASSSSQGLWTEAFF. In nucleotides, the CDR3 is TGTGCCAGCAGCTCCTCCCAGGGGTTGTGGACTGAAGCTTTCTTT.